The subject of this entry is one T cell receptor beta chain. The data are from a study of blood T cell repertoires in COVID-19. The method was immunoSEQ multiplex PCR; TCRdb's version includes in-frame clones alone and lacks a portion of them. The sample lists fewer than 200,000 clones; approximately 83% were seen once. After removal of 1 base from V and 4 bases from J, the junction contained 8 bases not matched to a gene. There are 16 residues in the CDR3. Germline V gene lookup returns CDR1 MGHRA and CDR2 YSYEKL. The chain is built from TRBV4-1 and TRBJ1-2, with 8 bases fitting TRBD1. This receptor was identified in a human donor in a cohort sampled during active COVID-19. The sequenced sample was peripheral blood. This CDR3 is CASSQGGQGRAYGYTF. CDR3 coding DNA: TGCGCCAGCAGCCAAGGTGGACAGGGCAGGGCCTATGGCTACACCTTC.